The 13 T cell receptor beta chains listed next were all sequenced from one sample in a study of T cells in Graves' hyperthyroidism and ophthalmopathy. Amplification yielded TCR beta CDR3 regions, with RNA transcripts as the source. Using the HTBI primer set, a first-round RT-PCR was run on the TCR CDR3. TCRdb called the multiplex PCR reads again in MiXCR, with one record for every CDR3 protein. The data hold hundreds of thousands of distinct CDR3 sequences, with just under 20% observed a single time. Material for sequencing was blood. These receptor sequences come from a middle-aged man with Graves' ophthalmopathy.

There are a few counts of this clonotype. The chain couples TRBV6-1 to TRBJ2-7, with TRBD2 matching over 10 bases. Germline CDR1 MNHNS, CDR2 SASEGT. The length of the CDR3 is 16 residues. V shed 1 base and J 4 bases; nucleotides not matched to a gene: 7. CDR3 in DNA: TGTGCCAGCAGTGAAGGAGTAGCGGGGGGACCTTACGAGCAGTACTTC. The encoded protein is CASSEGVAGGPYEQYF.

A few counts support this clonotype. V is TRBV7-2 and J is TRBJ1-3; D is uncertain. Germline loops: CDR1 SGHTA, CDR2 FQGNSA. This CDR3 has 18 amino acids. V was clipped by 4 bases and J by 1 base, with 20 bases between them. CDR3 amino acids: CASSSNPRALRSGNTIYF. As DNA, the CDR3 is TGTGCCAGCAGCTCAAACCCCCGGGCCTTACGGTCTGGAAACACCATATATTTT.

This clonotype was detected ten times or more. V is TRBV2 and J is TRBJ2-7; no firm D call. Per germline, CDR1 SNHLY and CDR2 FYNNEI. V was pared by 6 bases and J by 6 bases, with 9 bases between. The CDR3 length is 11 residues. The CDR3 bases are TGTGCCAGCAGCCGGATTCGCGAGCAGTACTTC. It codes for CASSRIREQYF.

This clonotype was detected only a few times. This chain links TRBV6-1 with TRBJ2-1; a weak D match, TRBD1 (7 bases). Trimming removed 5 bases from V and 7 bases from J, with 24 bases in between. This CDR3 comprises 17 residues. CDR1 is MNHNS and CDR2 is SASEGT in the germline V gene. The CDR3 sequence: CASSFRPWTGGGNEQFF. The DNA for the CDR3 is TGTGCCAGCAGTTTCCGACCCTGGACAGGAGGGGGGAATGAGCAGTTCTTC.

Only a few counts were recorded for this clonotype. V usage is TRBV12-5 and J usage is TRBJ2-5; D is perhaps TRBD1 (6 bases). V lost 2 bases to trimming and J lost 0 bases, with 13 bases between them. The CDR3 runs 16 residues. The germline V gene has CDR1 LGHNT and CDR2 FRNRAP. The CDR3 DNA reads as TGTGCTAGTGGTTTGATTGGGCAGGGGAACCAAGAGACCCAGTACTTC. Protein: CASGLIGQGNQETQYF.

This clonotype was picked up a small number of times. The chain recombines TRBV27 with TRBJ2-1; maybe TRBD1 (5 bases). V shed 8 bases and J shed 3 bases, with 20 bases lying between them. Germline V gene data show CDR1 as MNHEY and CDR2 as SMNVEV (reference sequence). This CDR3 is built from 16 residues. The CDR3 coding sequence is TGTGCCAGCCTTCCCCCTGGCGCAGGGTTCTACAATGAGCAGTTCTTC. Amino acid sequence: CASLPPGAGFYNEQFF.

This clonotype was counted a few times. This sequence joins TRBV6-1 and TRBJ2-7, with 8 bases that match TRBD1. This CDR3 spans 15 amino acids. CDR1 is MNHNS and CDR2 is SASEGT in the germline V gene. J lost 0 bases, V lost 6 bases, and 7 bases had no gene match. CDR3 bases: TGTGCCAGCAGACCCGGGACAGGAGCCTCCTACGAGCAGTACTTC. It is translated as CASRPGTGASYEQYF.

This clonotype was recorded many times. The chain has TRBV7-2 and TRBJ2-5; D remains ambiguous. Germline V gene data show CDR1 as SGHTA and CDR2 as FQGNSA. The CDR3 runs 13 residues. Trimming pared 5 bases from V and 5 bases from J, leaving 12 bases between. CDR3 protein: CASSPPNWETQYF. Here the CDR3 DNA reads TGTGCCAGCAGCCCTCCGAATTGGGAGACCCAGTACTTC.

This clonotype was seen more than once but under ten times. The chain carries TRBV20-1 and TRBJ2-5; D gene unclear. Germline assignment: CDR1 DFQATT and CDR2 SNEGSKA (reference sequence). Trimming took 2 bases from V and 0 from J, leaving 7 bases between them. The CDR3 covers 13 residues. This CDR3 reads CSARYAHQETQYF. CDR3 DNA sequence: TGCAGTGCTAGATACGCGCACCAAGAGACCCAGTACTTC.

The chain carries TRBV29-1 and TRBJ1-5; 7 positions match TRBD1. V gave up 4 bases and J gave up 0 bases; unmatched junction bases: 3. The CDR3 sequence is 14 residues long. CDR1 is SQVTM, CDR2 ANQGSEA, per germline. The CDR3 is CSVGGQNSNQPQHF. In nucleotides, the CDR3 is TGCAGCGTTGGGGGACAGAATAGCAATCAGCCCCAGCATTTT.

This clonotype has at least ten counts. This sequence joins TRBV11-1 and TRBJ2-2; the D gene is possibly TRBD1 (5 bases). Germline CDR1 SGHAT, CDR2 FQDESV (reference sequence). V dropped 2 bases and J dropped 6 bases, with 13 bases sitting between them. CDR3 length: 15 amino acids. The CDR3 bases are TGTGCCAGCAGCTTACATAGAGACAGTCCCGGGGAGCTGTTTTTT. Protein: CASSLHRDSPGELFF. The complete variable domain, with remaining parts taken from reference TRBV11-1 and TRBJ2-2, reads EAEVAQSPRYKITEKSQAVAFWCDPISGHATLYWYRQILGQGPELLVQFQDESVVDDSQLPKDRFSAERLKGVDSTLKIQPAELGDSAMYLCASSLHRDSPGELFFGEGSRLTVL.

The chain couples TRBV19 to TRBJ2-5; possibly TRBD1 for D (6 bases). Per the germline V gene, CDR1 is LNHDA and CDR2 is SQIVND (reference sequence). This CDR3 is built from 13 residues. V lost 6 bases and J lost 4, with 12 bases in between. This CDR3 reads CASSAGDGETQYF. The CDR3, as DNA: TGTGCCAGTAGCGCAGGGGACGGAGAGACCCAGTACTTC.

In nucleotides, the CDR3 is TGCAGTGCTATTGAGCGGGAGAACACCGGGGAGCTGTTTTTT. This codes for CSAIERENTGELFF. The V gene is TRBV20-1, the J gene TRBJ2-2, with 7 bases fitting TRBD2. CDR3 size: 14 residues. Losses at the gene ends were 4 bases for V and 1 base for J; bases not matched to a gene: 3. The germline CDR1 and CDR2 sequences are DFQATT and SNEGSKA (reference sequence).